Below are 30 T cell receptor beta chains sequenced from a single sample in a study of shared clonotypes between healthy human individuals. CD45RO-negative, CCR7-positively selected cells formed the naive CD8 fraction, excluding terminally differentiated effector memory CD45RA+ cells. TCRdb's table, derived via immunoSEQ multiplex PCR, lists solely in-frame clones and lacks some. The sample has some 2 million clones, about 95% seen once; the top ten hold roughly 1%. Input material: naive CD8+ T cells sorted from blood. The receptors stem from a man in his late teens or twenties in good health.

The chain joins TRBV5-1 to TRBJ2-2; unclear D gene. Trimming removed 0 bases at V and 8 bases at J, with 11 bases between. Germline V gene data show CDR1 as SGHRS and CDR2 as YFSETQ. The CDR3 contains 14 residues. The CDR3 DNA follows: TGCGCCAGCAGCTTGGAAGGCCCGAAAGGGGAGCTGTTTTTT. Protein product: CASSLEGPKGELFF.

This clone was counted once. The sample contains more than one DNA sequence encoding this CDR3. The chain carries TRBV7-9 and TRBJ2-7; tentative D call: TRBD1 (6 bases). Germline assignment: CDR1 SEHNR and CDR2 FQNEAQ (reference sequence). This CDR3 has 13 residues. Deletions cut 4 bases from V and 2 bases from J, with 9 bases between. Here the CDR3 reads CASSSGQPYEQYF. The CDR3 nucleotides read TGTGCCAGCAGCTCCGGACAGCCCTACGAGCAGTACTTC.

V is TRBV4-1 and J is TRBJ2-3; no clear D gene. The V gene's germline CDR1 is MGHRA and CDR2 YSYEKL. Trimming took 0 bases from V and 0 from J, leaving 10 bases between them. The CDR3 covers 16 residues. The CDR3 DNA reads as TGCGCCAGCAGCCAAGACCAGCCCATTAGCACAGATACGCAGTATTTT. Protein product: CASSQDQPISTDTQYF.

A word on this clone: The same CDR3 also results from other DNA sequences found in this sample. The chain uses TRBV14 and TRBJ2-7; 13 nucleotides agree with TRBD2. V trimming: 1 base; J trimming: 6 bases; junction bases outside the gene matches: 0. This CDR3 contains 14 residues. CDR1 and CDR2 from the germline V gene are SGHDN and FVKESK. The CDR3 region is CASSQGLAGGEQYF. The CDR3 DNA reads TGTGCCAGCAGCCAAGGACTAGCGGGAGGCGAGCAGTACTTC.

The rearrangement uses TRBV30 and TRBJ2-1, with D perhaps matching TRBD2 (5 bases). The CDR3 totals 15 residues. The V gene lost 4 bases and the J gene lost 1 base, with 14 bases spanning the gap. CDR1 and CDR2 from the germline V gene are GTSNPN and SVGIG (reference sequence). CDR3 sequence: CAWTHGVASYNEQFF. The CDR3 coding sequence is TGTGCCTGGACCCACGGGGTAGCGTCCTACAATGAGCAGTTCTTC. Based on the CDR3 plus reference TRBV30 and TRBJ2-1, the full variable domain is SQTIHQWPATLVQPVGSPLSLECTVEGTSNPNLYWYRQAAGRGLQLLFYSVGIGQISSEVPQNLSASRPQDRQFILSSKKLLLSDSGFYLCAWTHGVASYNEQFFGPGTRLTVL.

The chain has TRBV9 and TRBJ2-6, with D possibly called TRBD1 or TRBD2 (5 bases each). This CDR3 region has 17 residues. Germline assignment: CDR1 SGDLS and CDR2 YYNGEE. The ends were cut back, 7 bases at V and 3 bases at J, with 20 bases in the middle. CDR3 residues: CASDKGTEILGANVLTF. In DNA, the CDR3 is TGTGCCAGCGACAAAGGGACCGAAATACTTGGGGCCAACGTCCTGACTTTC.

The CDR3 protein is CASSLEERNGVNEQFF. CDR3 coding DNA: TGCGCCAGCAGCTTGGAAGAAAGAAACGGGGTCAATGAGCAGTTCTTC. The chain recombines TRBV5-1 with TRBJ2-1, with D possibly being TRBD2 (5 bases). The length of the CDR3 is 16 residues. The V gene's germline CDR1 is SGHRS and CDR2 YFSETQ. V lost 0 bases to trimming and J lost 6 bases, with 16 bases between them.

The CDR3 loop reads CAWSGTGLGPQHF. The CDR3 nucleotides are TGTGCCTGGAGTGGGACAGGTTTGGGGCCCCAGCATTTT. V is TRBV30 and J is TRBJ1-5; TRBD1 agrees at 7 bases. CDR3 size: 13 residues. With 1 base clipped from V and 9 bases from J, the junction kept 6 bases outside the gene matches. Germline CDR1 is GTSNPN and CDR2 is SVGIG (reference sequence).

The chain links TRBV30 to TRBJ1-1; possible D gene TRBD1, 5 bases. Germline CDR1 and CDR2: GTSNPN and SVGIG (reference sequence). There are 12 residues in the CDR3. V shed 4 bases and J shed 6 bases, with 12 bases lying between them. The CDR3 spells CAWTQGPAEAFF. The CDR3, as DNA: TGTGCCTGGACCCAGGGTCCGGCTGAAGCTTTCTTT.

The rearrangement uses TRBV11-2 and TRBJ1-5, with unresolved D. The CDR3 is 15 amino acids. The V and J ends lost 0 bases and 7 bases respectively, with 13 bases between them. Germline V lookup: CDR1 SGHAT, CDR2 FQNNGV. The CDR3 here is CASSLDTWVRQPQHF. The CDR3, as DNA: TGTGCCAGCAGCTTAGATACATGGGTAAGGCAGCCCCAGCATTTT.

The chain couples TRBV4-1 to TRBJ2-7; D is uncertain. V was clipped by 1 base and J by 2 bases, with 9 bases between them. This CDR3 is built from 14 residues. Germline V CDR1 and CDR2: MGHRA, YSYEKL. CDR3 region: CASSQGRATYEQYF. The CDR3 DNA reads as TGCGCCAGCAGCCAAGGACGGGCGACCTACGAGCAGTACTTC.

For this clone: The same CDR3 can be traced to other DNA sequences in this sample. The chain joins TRBV7-9 to TRBJ2-7; 7 nucleotides agree with TRBD2. CDR3 length: 15 residues. V shed 0 bases and J 2 bases; nucleotides not matched to a gene: 4. CDR1 SEHNR and CDR2 FQNEAQ come from the germline V gene (reference sequence). CDR3 bases: TGTGCCAGCAGCTTAGCCCCCGGGGGGACCTACGAGCAGTACTTC. This sequence encodes CASSLAPGGTYEQYF.

This clone showed up just once. The same CDR3 arises from other DNA sequences in this sample as well. The V gene is TRBV7-9, the J gene TRBJ1-1, with 10 bases lining up with TRBD1. Germline V gene data show CDR1 as SEHNR and CDR2 as FQNEAQ (reference sequence). The V gene end was trimmed by 4 bases and the J gene end by 4 bases; junction bases not matched to a gene: 0. The CDR3 is made up of 13 amino acids. The CDR3 is CASSWTGGTEAFF. DNA of the CDR3: TGTGCCAGCAGCTGGACAGGGGGCACTGAAGCTTTCTTT.

V usage is TRBV5-1 and J usage is TRBJ1-5, with 9 positions matching TRBD1. This CDR3 contains 15 residues. In germline, CDR1 is SGHRS, CDR2 YFSETQ. Trimming removed 3 bases from V and 7 bases from J; junction bases left unmatched: 8. CDR3 in DNA: TGCGCCAGCAGCTCCCGGACAGGGGCGGGCCAGCCCCAGCATTTT. It specifies CASSSRTGAGQPQHF.

This chain joins TRBV11-2 and TRBJ1-4; TRBD1 aligns across 8 bases. The V gene's germline CDR1 is SGHAT and CDR2 FQNNGV. This CDR3 comprises 14 residues. After removal of 3 bases from V and 6 bases from J, the junction contained 3 bases not matched to a gene. The CDR3 DNA is TGTGCCAGCAGCTTCAGGGGGCTAGATGAAAAACTGTTTTTT. Amino acid sequence: CASSFRGLDEKLFF. The complete variable domain, with remaining parts taken from reference TRBV11-2 and TRBJ1-4, reads EAGVAQSPRYKIIEKRQSVAFWCNPISGHATLYWYQQILGQGPKLLIQFQNNGVVDDSQLPKDRFSAERLKGVDSTLKIQPAKLEDSAVYLCASSFRGLDEKLFFGSGTQLSVL.

The gene calls are TRBV7-9 and TRBJ2-7; 7 bases line up with TRBD1. V trimming: 5 bases; J trimming: 3 bases; junction bases outside the gene matches: 10. Germline CDR1 SEHNR, CDR2 FQNEAQ (reference sequence). The CDR3 contains 15 residues. For the CDR3, the DNA is TGTGCCAGCAGCCTCCGACAGGGCCGAGACTACGAGCAGTACTTC. Protein: CASSLRQGRDYEQYF.

The chain carries TRBV9 and TRBJ2-5, with 11 bases fitting TRBD2. The germline gives CDR1 SGDLS, CDR2 YYNGEE. Germline trimming cut 2 bases from V and 2 bases from J; bases unmatched to any gene: 5. The CDR3 consists of 16 residues. The CDR3 is CASSVGTSGKQETQYF. CDR3 nucleotide sequence: TGTGCCAGCAGCGTCGGGACTAGCGGCAAACAAGAGACCCAGTACTTC.

The rearrangement links TRBV28 to TRBJ2-1; TRBD2 agrees at 9 bases. The J segment lost 6 bases and the V segment lost 5 bases, leaving 14 bases of the junction unmatched. Germline CDR1 is MDHEN and CDR2 is SYDVKM. The CDR3 sequence is 17 residues long. The CDR3 bases are TGTGCCAGCAGTCCCCCACTCGCGGGGGGGCCCCTCAATGAGCAGTTCTTC. Protein sequence: CASSPPLAGGPLNEQFF.

This chain uses TRBV13 with TRBJ2-7, with TRBD1 matching 11 bases. V shed 3 bases, J shed 2 bases, and the junction held 3 bases outside the gene matches. In germline, CDR1 is PRHDT, CDR2 FYEKMQ (reference sequence). The CDR3 covers 15 residues. The CDR3: CASSFRGQGAYEQYF. CDR3 coding DNA: TGTGCCAGCAGCTTCAGGGGACAGGGGGCCTACGAGCAGTACTTC.

This chain's CDR3 is CAIGSGDTQYF. CDR3 nucleotide sequence: TGTGCCATAGGAAGCGGGGATACGCAGTATTTT. This chain links TRBV10-3 with TRBJ2-3; possible D gene TRBD2, 6 bases. This CDR3 is built from 11 residues. V was clipped by 9 bases and J by 6 bases, with 10 bases between them. From germline, CDR1 is ENHRY and CDR2 SYGVKD.

Worth noting for this clone: This sample includes further DNA sequences coding for the same CDR3. V gene TRBV7-3 combines with J gene TRBJ2-7; D is perhaps TRBD1 (5 bases). In germline, CDR1 is SGHTA, CDR2 FQGTGA. V lost 3 bases, J lost 2 bases, and 8 bases lay in between. This CDR3 has 13 residues. The DNA of the CDR3 is TGTGCCAGCAGCTTGACAGAGACCTACGAGCAGTACTTC. Its protein is CASSLTETYEQYF.

The CDR3 DNA reads TGCGCCAGCAGCCAAGATATCGGGACAGGGACCTATGGCTACACCTTC. Residues: CASSQDIGTGTYGYTF. The chain is built from TRBV4-3 and TRBJ1-2; the match to TRBD1 covers 9 bases. J lost 4 bases, V lost 0 bases, and 6 bases had no gene match. There are 16 residues in the CDR3. Germline V gene data show CDR1 as LGHNA and CDR2 as YSLEER.

The chain links TRBV6-1 to TRBJ2-5; D ambiguous. V lost 2 bases and J lost 2, with 9 bases in between. Germline-derived CDR1 and CDR2 are MNHNS and SASEGT. The CDR3 extends over 14 amino acids. The CDR3: CASSEWPGQETQYF. The CDR3 nucleotides read TGTGCCAGCAGTGAATGGCCCGGGCAAGAGACCCAGTACTTC.

The J gene is TRBJ2-1, the V gene TRBV5-1; TRBD1 is a possible D gene (5 bases). Germline V gene sequence: CDR1 SGHRS, CDR2 YFSETQ. This CDR3 contains 16 residues. Trimming cost V 1 base and J 0 bases, with 11 bases left between them. In nucleotides, the CDR3 is TGCGCCAGCAGCTTGAGGGGCACTACCTCCTACAATGAGCAGTTCTTC. Its protein is CASSLRGTTSYNEQFF.

The chain recombines TRBV29-1 with TRBJ1-3; possibly TRBD1 for D (5 bases). Germline lookup yields CDR1 SQVTM and CDR2 ANQGSEA. V gave up 7 bases and J gave up 4 bases, with 14 bases separating them. CDR3 length: 13 residues. The CDR3 DNA follows: TGCAGCGCCCATGCGGGGGTGGGAAACACCATATATTTT. Its translation is CSAHAGVGNTIYF.

The V call is TRBV27, the J call TRBJ1-1; a possible D gene is TRBD1 (5 bases). Germline CDR1 is MNHEY and CDR2 is SMNVEV (reference sequence). With 2 bases removed from V and 0 bases from J, the gap between germline ends came to 10 bases. This CDR3 region has 15 residues. This chain's CDR3 is CASSLRGPMNTEAFF. Written as DNA, the CDR3 is TGTGCCAGCAGTTTAAGGGGACCTATGAACACTGAAGCTTTCTTT.

The chain has TRBV6-5 and TRBJ2-1; 11 positions agree with TRBD2. The CDR3 covers 14 residues. Germline V gives CDR1 MNHEY, CDR2 SVGAGI. The trim removed 8 bases at V and 7 bases at J, leaving 7 bases unmatched. DNA for the CDR3: TGTGCCAGCGGACATAGCGGGAGGGCAAATGAGCAGTTCTTC. Translating it yields CASGHSGRANEQFF.

The chain uses TRBV6-6 and TRBJ2-3, with D possibly TRBD1 on 5 matching bases. CDR3 size: 15 residues. Germline CDR1 MNHNY, CDR2 SVGAGI (reference sequence). V was cut by 6 bases and J by 2 bases, with 15 bases left in between. CDR3 DNA: TGTGCCAGCAGACAGGAGTTATACTTCACAGATACGCAGTATTTT. Protein sequence: CASRQELYFTDTQYF.

The chain employs TRBV12-5 and TRBJ2-5, with D perhaps matching TRBD2 (6 bases). V was trimmed by 7 bases and J by 5 bases, leaving 17 bases between them. CDR1 LGHNT and CDR2 FRNRAP come from the germline V gene. The CDR3 runs to 14 residues. The CDR3 sequence: CASAPPGGGETQYF. Written as DNA, the CDR3 is TGTGCTAGTGCCCCACCCGGGGGTGGGGAGACCCAGTACTTC. Full variable domain (remainder filled in from reference TRBV12-5 and TRBJ2-5): DARVTQTPRHKVTEMGQEVTMRCQPILGHNTVFWYRQTMMQGLELLAYFRNRAPLDDSGMPKDRFSAEMPDATLATLKIQPSEPRDSAVYFCASAPPGGGETQYFGPGTRLLVL.

V and J are TRBV7-8 and TRBJ1-4, with D perhaps TRBD1 (5 bases). CDR1 and CDR2 (germline): SGHVS, FQNEAQ. The CDR3 has 15 amino acids. V lost 7 bases to trimming and J lost 2 bases, with 14 bases between them. The CDR3 region is CASTVGTTTNEKLFF. The CDR3 DNA reads TGTGCCAGCACCGTTGGGACGACGACTAATGAAAAACTGTTTTTT.